The 25 T cell receptor beta chains below were found in one sample sequenced in a study of resident and recirculating memory T cells in vitiligo. Here immunoSEQ multiplex PCR was the method, and the copy in TCRdb shows in-frame clones only, minus some. The sample lists 70,000 to 85,000 clones, about nine tenths occurring once. Material for sequencing was blood. The source is a male donor with vitiligo.

This chain links TRBV25-1 with TRBJ2-7, with a weak D call TRBD2 (5 bases). V dropped 7 bases and J dropped 4 bases, with 20 bases sitting between them. Germline assignment: CDR1 MGHDK and CDR2 SYGVNS. CDR3 length equals 15 residues. CDR3 protein: CASTAKGQRDYEQYF. CDR3 bases: TGTGCCAGCACTGCTAAAGGGCAGAGGGATTACGAGCAGTACTTC.

This rearrangement joins TRBV5-1 to TRBJ2-7, with 12 bases aligning to TRBD1. Trimming at V came to 0 bases and at J to 7 bases, leaving 8 bases not matched to a gene. The CDR3 totals 16 residues. CDR1 is SGHRS and CDR2 is YFSETQ in the germline V gene. This CDR3 is CASSLGPRDRGLEQYF. DNA of the CDR3: TGCGCCAGCAGCTTGGGGCCCCGGGACAGGGGGCTAGAGCAGTACTTC.

J is TRBJ2-2 and V is TRBV27; the D is unclear. V was shortened by 6 bases and J by 1 base, with 6 bases between the two germline ends. The germline V gene has CDR1 MNHEY and CDR2 SMNVEV (reference sequence). CDR3 size: 13 residues. As DNA, the CDR3 is TGTGCCAGCAGCACTGTGAACACCGGGGAGCTGTTTTTT. Translation gives CASSTVNTGELFF.

V is TRBV5-1 and J is TRBJ2-1; D is possibly TRBD2 (6 bases). The CDR3 has 14 amino acids. The germline gives CDR1 SGHRS, CDR2 YFSETQ. Trimming left V 3 bases short and J 7 bases short, with 14 bases between. The DNA for the CDR3 is TGCGCCAGCAGCTGGGGGACTGGAGGGAATGAGCAGTTCTTC. Translating it yields CASSWGTGGNEQFF.

The chain is built from TRBV5-1 and TRBJ2-3, with 12 bases that match TRBD2. In germline, CDR1 is SGHRS, CDR2 YFSETQ. The junction had 9 bases not matched to a gene; V was cut back by 2 bases and J by 5 bases. The CDR3 has 17 amino acids. The CDR3 reads CASSLGPSGGALDTQYF. The CDR3 DNA reads as TGCGCCAGCAGCTTAGGACCTAGCGGGGGGGCGTTAGATACGCAGTATTTT. The complete variable domain, with remaining parts taken from reference TRBV5-1 and TRBJ2-3, reads KAGVTQTPRYLIKTRGQQVTLSCSPISGHRSVSWYQQTPGQGLQFLFEYFSETQRNKGNFPGRFSGRQFSNSRSEMNVSTLELGDSALYLCASSLGPSGGALDTQYFGPGTRLTVL.

V is TRBV28 and J is TRBJ2-3, with 16 bases matching TRBD2. V lost 6 bases and J lost 0; bases outside the gene matches: 15. CDR1 MDHEN and CDR2 SYDVKM come from the germline V gene. This CDR3 comprises 21 residues. Here the CDR3 DNA reads TGTGCCAGCAGGCTAAATATCCCGGGACTAGCGGGGGGGGAAAGCACAGATACGCAGTATTTT. Residues: CASRLNIPGLAGGESTDTQYF.

The chain couples TRBV5-1 to TRBJ1-3, with D perhaps TRBD1 (6 bases). The CDR3 length is 15 residues. CDR1 and CDR2 from the germline V gene are SGHRS and YFSETQ. The V end lost 1 base, the J end lost 0 bases, and 8 bases lay between the germline ends. The CDR3 bases are TGCGCCAGCAGCTTGACAGGGCTCTCTGGAAACACCATATATTTT. Translating it yields CASSLTGLSGNTIYF.

The rearrangement joins TRBV11-2 to TRBJ1-4; TRBD1 might be the D (6 bases). This CDR3 has 15 amino acids. Trimming took off 1 base at V and 5 bases at J, with 11 bases between the two ends. Germline values: CDR1 SGHAT, CDR2 FQNNGV. CDR3 region: CASSLVGGYNEKLFF. CDR3 bases: TGTGCCAGCAGCTTAGTAGGGGGATACAATGAAAAACTGTTTTTT.

The chain combines TRBV18 with TRBJ2-3, with 8 bases identical to TRBD2. J lost 1 base, V lost 2 bases, and 2 bases had no gene match. CDR1 KGHSH and CDR2 LQKENI come from the germline V gene. This CDR3 region has 15 residues. The CDR3 sequence is CASSPSGGRTDTQYF. For the CDR3, the DNA is TGTGCCAGCTCACCAAGCGGGGGCCGCACAGATACGCAGTATTTT.

This chain joins TRBV7-2 and TRBJ2-7, with 7 bases fitting TRBD1. The CDR3 loop spans 14 amino acids. Germline CDR1 SGHTA, CDR2 FQGNSA. V shed 3 bases, J shed 4 bases, and the junction held 6 bases outside the gene matches. Here the CDR3 DNA reads TGTGCCAGCAGCTTGGGACAGAGACCGTACGAGCAGTACTTC. It encodes CASSLGQRPYEQYF. The full variable domain, with the rest looked up from reference TRBV7-2 and TRBJ2-7, is GAGVSQSPSNKVTEKGKDVELRCDPISGHTALYWYRQSLGQGLEFLIYFQGNSAPDKSGLPSDRFSAERTGGSVSTLTIQRTQQEDSAVYLCASSLGQRPYEQYFGPGTRLTVT.

J is TRBJ1-1 and V is TRBV4-3; 9 bases align to TRBD1. In germline, CDR1 is LGHNA, CDR2 YSLEER. The CDR3 is made up of 17 amino acids. Trimming at V came to 1 base and at J to 7 bases, leaving 13 bases not matched to a gene. In DNA form, the CDR3 reads TGCGCCAGCAGCCAAGCTCCCCCGGGACAGGGAATTAGTGAAGCTTTCTTT. This translates into CASSQAPPGQGISEAFF.

CDR3 region: CASSTLAGFNEQFF. The DNA for the CDR3 is TGTGCCAGCAGTACGCTAGCGGGGTTCAATGAGCAGTTCTTC. The rearrangement links TRBV2 to TRBJ2-1; 9 nucleotides align to TRBD2. The CDR3 totals 14 residues. Germline V CDR1 and CDR2: SNHLY, FYNNEI. Trimming removed 5 bases from V and 6 bases from J; junction bases left unmatched: 5.

V is TRBV9 and J is TRBJ2-1; weak D call: TRBD1 (6 bases). Germline CDR1 is SGDLS and CDR2 is YYNGEE. The CDR3 has 15 residues. Between the trimmed V and J ends, which lost 3 bases and 2 bases, there was a span of 12 bases. As DNA, the CDR3 is TGTGCCAGCAGCGCGAGGGGGATGGCCTACAATGAGCAGTTCTTC. Translation: CASSARGMAYNEQFF.

This clone occurred a few times. V and J are TRBV5-1 and TRBJ1-2; no clear D gene. Germline V gives CDR1 SGHRS, CDR2 YFSETQ. This CDR3 spans 13 amino acids. Trimming left V 0 bases short and J 0 bases short, with 3 bases between. Here the CDR3 reads CASSLEPNYGYTF. The CDR3 nucleotides are TGCGCCAGCAGCTTGGAGCCTAACTATGGCTACACCTTC.

The chain employs TRBV6-4 and TRBJ1-1; TRBD1 might be the D (5 bases). Germline V gives CDR1 MRHNA, CDR2 SNTAGT. The CDR3 consists of 13 residues. The ends were cut back, 4 bases at V and 7 bases at J, with 13 bases in the middle. CDR3 residues: CASSAAGLGEAFF. The CDR3 DNA follows: TGTGCCAGCAGTGCGGCAGGGTTGGGTGAAGCTTTCTTT.

This clone was seen a handful of times. The CDR3 reads CAISESDRGKGTGGYTF. CDR3 DNA: TGTGCCATCAGTGAGTCTGACAGGGGCAAAGGTACGGGTGGCTACACCTTC. The rearrangement links TRBV10-3 to TRBJ1-2, with 8 nucleotides matching TRBD1. The CDR3 contains 17 residues. V shed 0 bases and J 7 bases; nucleotides not matched to a gene: 13. Germline CDR1 ENHRY, CDR2 SYGVKD.

The rearrangement links TRBV7-9 to TRBJ2-7; a weak D match, TRBD2 (5 bases). The CDR3 has 13 amino acids. Germline V CDR1 and CDR2: SEHNR, FQNEAQ (reference sequence). Trimming stripped 11 bases from V and 3 bases from J, with 17 bases between. The CDR3 here is CAAVGVGYYEQYF. CDR3 sequence (DNA): TGTGCCGCCGTCGGGGTAGGATACTACGAGCAGTACTTC. The variable domain in full, completed from reference TRBV7-9 and TRBJ2-7, reads DTGVSQNPRHKITKRGQNVTFRCDPISEHNRLYWYRQTLGQGPEFLTYFQNEAQLEKSRLLSDRFSAERPKGSFSTLEIQRTEQGDSAMYLCAAVGVGYYEQYFGPGTRLTVT.

The rearrangement links TRBV7-3 to TRBJ2-1; D possibly corresponds to TRBD2 (6 bases). CDR3 length: 14 amino acids. Trimming left V 2 bases short and J 7 bases short, with 12 bases between. Germline V CDR1 and CDR2: SGHTA, FQGTGA. Here the CDR3 DNA reads TGTGCCAGCAGCTTATCTTCGGGGGTAAATGAGCAGTTCTTC. Its protein product is CASSLSSGVNEQFF.

The J gene is TRBJ2-7, the V gene TRBV18, with D perhaps TRBD2 (5 bases). Germline loops: CDR1 KGHSH, CDR2 LQKENI. The CDR3 is 12 residues long. Trimming pared 3 bases from V and 11 bases from J, leaving 14 bases between. CDR3 amino acids: CASSPLPGAEYF. CDR3 in DNA: TGTGCCAGCTCACCGTTACCCGGAGCGGAGTACTTC.

The rearrangement uses TRBV30 and TRBJ1-3; possible D gene TRBD1, 6 bases. Germline-derived CDR1 and CDR2 are GTSNPN and SVGIG (reference sequence). Trimming shortened V by 4 bases and J by 2 bases, and 6 bases separated the two germline ends. This CDR3 comprises 12 residues. The CDR3 loop reads CAWTGAGNTIYF. The CDR3 coding sequence is TGTGCCTGGACAGGGGCTGGAAACACCATATATTTT.

As DNA, the CDR3 is TGCGCCAGCAGCCAAGACCCACAGGGGGCTTTAGACACCATATATTTT. Protein product: CASSQDPQGALDTIYF. The rearrangement uses TRBV4-3 and TRBJ1-3, with 9 positions matching TRBD1. The CDR3 contains 16 residues. The junction had 8 bases not matched to a gene; V was cut back by 0 bases and J by 8 bases. Germline assignment: CDR1 LGHNA and CDR2 YSLEER.

This sequence joins TRBV4-1 and TRBJ2-1; 11 nucleotides align to TRBD2. The CDR3 length is 15 residues. CDR1 MGHRA and CDR2 YSYEKL come from the germline V gene. Unmatched junction bases numbered 1, after V lost 3 bases and J lost 3 bases. CDR3 sequence reads: CASSQTSGVYNEQFF. CDR3 nucleotides: TGCGCCAGCAGCCAGACTAGCGGGGTCTACAATGAGCAGTTCTTC.

V and J are TRBV15 and TRBJ2-7; perhaps TRBD1 as D (5 bases). The CDR3 extends over 17 amino acids. V was clipped by 0 bases and J by 3 bases, with 18 bases between them. Germline lookup yields CDR1 LNHNV and CDR2 YYDKDF (reference sequence). The CDR3 reads CATSRDQTVYSSYEQYF. CDR3 coding DNA: TGTGCCACCAGCAGAGATCAGACAGTTTACTCGAGCTACGAGCAGTACTTC.

The chain links TRBV9 to TRBJ1-2; TRBD1 matches 9 bases. The trim removed 0 bases at V and 5 bases at J, leaving 5 bases unmatched. The CDR3 sequence is 15 residues long. Germline assignment: CDR1 SGDLS and CDR2 YYNGEE. The CDR3 DNA reads TGTGCCAGCAGCGTAGTAACAGGGGGCCAGTATGGCTACACCTTC. It specifies CASSVVTGGQYGYTF. The whole variable domain, remainder taken from reference TRBV9 and TRBJ1-2, is DSGVTQTPKHLITATGQRVTLRCSPRSGDLSVYWYQQSLDQGLQFLIQYYNGEERAKGNILERFSAQQFPDLHSELNLSSLELGDSALYFCASSVVTGGQYGYTFGSGTRLTVV.

J is TRBJ2-2 and V is TRBV4-3; D might be TRBD2 (6 bases). Per the germline V gene, CDR1 is LGHNA and CDR2 is YSLEER. The CDR3 extends over 16 amino acids. Deletions cut 2 bases from V and 4 bases from J, with 14 bases between. CDR3 bases: TGCGCCAGCAGCCAACGAATCGTTAGCGGCACCGGGGAGCTGTTTTTT. Protein product: CASSQRIVSGTGELFF.